The source of this T cell receptor (beta chain) is a study of blood T cell repertoires in COVID-19. The method was immunoSEQ multiplex PCR; TCRdb's version includes in-frame clones alone and lacks a portion of them. Seen here are roughly 250,000 clones, almost 85% observed once, and the top ten hold 1.9%. The TCR sequence derives from an elderly woman with acute or convalescent COVID-19. The material sequenced was peripheral blood.

In DNA, the CDR3 is TGCACCAGCAGCCAAGCTCAAACTTTCGCACCTAGGCGGGGCTACACCTTC. Protein sequence: CTSSQAQTFAPRRGYTF. The genes are TRBV1 and TRBJ1-2. TRBV1 is a documented pseudogene. The CDR3 totals 17 residues.